Listed below are T cell receptor beta chains from one sample, sequenced in a study of CD8 T cells in Susac syndrome. One entry per CDR3 protein, called by TCRdb with MiXCR from the immunoSEQ multiplex PCR reads. The table lists about 180,000 distinct CDR3 sequences, approximately 94% of them singletons. The sequencing sample was made of CD4+ T cells from PBMCs. These receptors originate from a human donor with Susac syndrome. The conserved cysteine and the conserved F or W are not part of the CDR3 here.

V	J	CDR3
TRBV30	TRBJ2-7	AWGGRNYEQY
TRBV20-1	TRBJ1-1	SARRGGLNTEAF
TRBV27	TRBJ1-6	ASMVSYNSPLH
TRBV7-2	TRBJ2-1	ASSSRGNEQF
TRBV5-1	TRBJ2-5	ASSNDTGQETQY
TRBV30	TRBJ1-2	AWTTGSRGYT
TRBV9	TRBJ2-5	ASSVTSGGFQETQY
TRBV10-3	TRBJ1-2	AISGQENYGYT
TRBV6-9	TRBJ2-5	ASSYGLGGPQETQY
TRBV3-1	TRBJ2-7	ASSQVAGSYEQY
TRBV7-2	TRBJ2-1	ASSLGVGYQF
TRBV29-1	TRBJ2-3	SVGQGAADTQY
TRBV29-1	TRBJ1-1	SVEDGARAF
TRBV7-2	TRBJ2-5	ASSFNSGGQETQY
TRBV3-1	TRBJ2-2	ASSQRETGELF
TRBV7-9	TRBJ2-1	ARTSGSRNEQF
TRBV4-1	TRBJ2-1	ASSLTPSSYNEQF
TRBV19	TRBJ2-3	ASSHRDSLGDTQY
TRBV28	TRBJ1-5	ASSPPGNAGNQPQH
TRBV7-2	TRBJ2-7	ASSLASGSTYEQY
TRBV7-6	TRBJ1-1	ASSQTGRTEAF
TRBV6-5	TRBJ1-6	ASTYREGSPLH
TRBV6-6	TRBJ2-7	ASAATRGAYEQY
TRBV29-1	TRBJ2-3	SVGERVSTDTQY
TRBV6-5	TRBJ2-2	ASSLGLQVIGELF
TRBV15	TRBJ1-3	ATSKETQGNTIY
TRBV5-1	TRBJ1-3	ASSSGSGNTIY
TRBV12-3/TRBV12-4	TRBJ1-6	ASSFGTVSNSPLH
TRBV7-2	TRBJ2-5	ASRPKAGGETQY
TRBV27	TRBJ2-5	ASSSRGGAEETQY
TRBV18	TRBJ2-1	ASSPTRSVYNEQF
TRBV5-1	TRBJ2-1	ASSLWGELNEQF
TRBV6-5	TRBJ1-1	ASSYSGVGLSNTEAF
TRBV7-2	TRBJ2-3	ASSAEGSADTQY
TRBV30	TRBJ1-5	AWSAELHQPQH